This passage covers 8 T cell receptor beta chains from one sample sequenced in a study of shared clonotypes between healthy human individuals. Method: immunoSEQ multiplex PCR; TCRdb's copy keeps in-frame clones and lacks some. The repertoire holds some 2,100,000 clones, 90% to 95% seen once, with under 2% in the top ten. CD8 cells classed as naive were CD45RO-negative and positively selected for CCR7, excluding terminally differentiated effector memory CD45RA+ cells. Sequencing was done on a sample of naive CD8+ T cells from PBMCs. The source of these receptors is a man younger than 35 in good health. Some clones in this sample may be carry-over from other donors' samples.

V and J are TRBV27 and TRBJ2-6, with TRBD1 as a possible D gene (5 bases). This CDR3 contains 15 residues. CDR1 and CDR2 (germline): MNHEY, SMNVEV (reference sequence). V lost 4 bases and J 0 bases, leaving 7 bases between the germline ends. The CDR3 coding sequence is TGTGCCAGCAGTTCCAGGGACTCTGGGGCCAACGTCCTGACTTTC. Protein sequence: CASSSRDSGANVLTF.

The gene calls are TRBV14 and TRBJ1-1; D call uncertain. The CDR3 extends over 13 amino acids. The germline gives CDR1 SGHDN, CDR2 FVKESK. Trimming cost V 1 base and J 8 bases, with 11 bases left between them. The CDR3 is CASSQADRVEAFF. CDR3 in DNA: TGTGCCAGCAGCCAAGCAGATAGGGTGGAAGCTTTCTTT.

The CDR3 DNA is TGTGCCAGCAGCTTTCCTACAGGTCACCACAATGAGCAGTTCTTC. Encoded protein: CASSFPTGHHNEQFF. The chain couples TRBV5-6 to TRBJ2-1; D might be TRBD1 (5 bases). V dropped 2 bases and J dropped 5 bases, with 14 bases sitting between them. The CDR3 extends over 15 amino acids. Germline CDR1 reads SGHDT; CDR2 reads YYEEEE.

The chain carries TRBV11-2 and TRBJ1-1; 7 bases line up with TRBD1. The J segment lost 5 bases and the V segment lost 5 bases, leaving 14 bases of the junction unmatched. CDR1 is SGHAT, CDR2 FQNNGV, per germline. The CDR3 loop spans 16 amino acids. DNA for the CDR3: TGTGCCAGCAGCATCCTCGAAGCCAGGGGGAGGACTGAAGCTTTCTTT. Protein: CASSILEARGRTEAFF.

The CDR3 sequence: CASSYRRETEAFF. In DNA, the CDR3 is TGTGCCAGCAGTTACCGCAGGGAGACTGAAGCTTTCTTT. The chain recombines TRBV6-5 with TRBJ1-1; D might be TRBD1 (5 bases). Germline CDR1 MNHEY, CDR2 SVGAGI. The CDR3 runs 13 residues. The ends were cut back, 2 bases at V and 5 bases at J, with 9 bases in the middle.

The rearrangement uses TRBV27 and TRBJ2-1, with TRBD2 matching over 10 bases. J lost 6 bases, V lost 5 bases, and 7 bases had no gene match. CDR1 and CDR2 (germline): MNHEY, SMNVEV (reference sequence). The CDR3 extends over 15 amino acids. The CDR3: CASSILAGASNEQFF. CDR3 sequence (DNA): TGTGCCAGCAGTATTCTAGCGGGAGCTTCCAATGAGCAGTTCTTC.

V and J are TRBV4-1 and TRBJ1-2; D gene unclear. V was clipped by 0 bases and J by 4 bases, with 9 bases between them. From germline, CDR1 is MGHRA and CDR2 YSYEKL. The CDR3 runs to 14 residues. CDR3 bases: TGCGCCAGCAGCCAAGAAGGGCAGAGCTATGGCTACACCTTC. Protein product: CASSQEGQSYGYTF.

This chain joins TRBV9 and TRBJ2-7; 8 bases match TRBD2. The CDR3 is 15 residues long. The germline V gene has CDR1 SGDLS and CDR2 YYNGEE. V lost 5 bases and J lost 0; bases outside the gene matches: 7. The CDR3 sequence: CASSSTSANSYEQYF. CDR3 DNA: TGTGCCAGCAGTTCGACTAGCGCAAACTCCTACGAGCAGTACTTC.